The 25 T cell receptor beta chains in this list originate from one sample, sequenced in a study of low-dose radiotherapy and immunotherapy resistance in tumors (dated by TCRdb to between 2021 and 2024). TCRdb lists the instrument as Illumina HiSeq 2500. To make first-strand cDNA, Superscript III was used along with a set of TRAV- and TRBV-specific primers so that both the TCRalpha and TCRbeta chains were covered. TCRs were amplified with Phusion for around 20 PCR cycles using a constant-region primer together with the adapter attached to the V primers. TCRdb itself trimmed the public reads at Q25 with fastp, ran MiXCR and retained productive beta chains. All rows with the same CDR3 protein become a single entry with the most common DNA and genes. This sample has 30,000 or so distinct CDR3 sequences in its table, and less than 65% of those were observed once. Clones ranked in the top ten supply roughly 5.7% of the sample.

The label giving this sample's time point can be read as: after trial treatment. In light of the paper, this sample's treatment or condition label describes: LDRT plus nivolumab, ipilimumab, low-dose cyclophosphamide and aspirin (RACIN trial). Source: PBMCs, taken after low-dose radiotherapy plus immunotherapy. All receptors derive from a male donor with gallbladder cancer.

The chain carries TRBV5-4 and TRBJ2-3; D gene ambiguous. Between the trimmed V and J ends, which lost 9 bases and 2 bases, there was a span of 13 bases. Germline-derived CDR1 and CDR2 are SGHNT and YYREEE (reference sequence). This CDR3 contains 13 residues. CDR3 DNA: TGTGCCATCCCCACGGGTCACACAGATACGCAGTATTTT. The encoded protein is CAIPTGHTDTQYF.

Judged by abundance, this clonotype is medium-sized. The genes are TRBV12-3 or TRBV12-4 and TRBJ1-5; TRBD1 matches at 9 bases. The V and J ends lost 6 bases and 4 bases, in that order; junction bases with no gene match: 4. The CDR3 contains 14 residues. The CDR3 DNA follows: TGTGCCAGCAGCCTAGGACAGGGGAATCAGCCCCAGCATTTT. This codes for CASSLGQGNQPQHF.

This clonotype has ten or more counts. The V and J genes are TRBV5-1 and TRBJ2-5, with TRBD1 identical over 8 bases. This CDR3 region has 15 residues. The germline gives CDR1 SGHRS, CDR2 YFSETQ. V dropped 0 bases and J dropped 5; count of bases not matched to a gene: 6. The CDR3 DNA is TGCGCCAGCAGCTTGGGTACAGGGGGTCGGGAGACCCAGTACTTC. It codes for CASSLGTGGRETQYF.

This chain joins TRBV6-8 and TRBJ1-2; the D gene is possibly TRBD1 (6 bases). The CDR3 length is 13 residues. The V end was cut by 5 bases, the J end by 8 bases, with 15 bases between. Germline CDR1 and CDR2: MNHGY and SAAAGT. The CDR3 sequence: CASSPSGERGYTF. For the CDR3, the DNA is TGTGCCAGCAGTCCCTCAGGGGAGCGCGGCTACACCTTC.

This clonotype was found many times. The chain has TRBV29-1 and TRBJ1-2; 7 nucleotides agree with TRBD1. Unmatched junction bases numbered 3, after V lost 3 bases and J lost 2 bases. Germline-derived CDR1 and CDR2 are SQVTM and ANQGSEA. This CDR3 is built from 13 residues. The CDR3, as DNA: TGCAGCGTTGACAGGGGGGCCAACTATGGCTACACCTTC. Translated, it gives CSVDRGANYGYTF.

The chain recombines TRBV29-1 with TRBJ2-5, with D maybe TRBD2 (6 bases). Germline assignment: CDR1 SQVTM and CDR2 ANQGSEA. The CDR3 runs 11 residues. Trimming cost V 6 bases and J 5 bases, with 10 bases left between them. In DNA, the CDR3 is TGCAGCGTGGAGGGATGGGAGACCCAGTACTTC. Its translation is CSVEGWETQYF.

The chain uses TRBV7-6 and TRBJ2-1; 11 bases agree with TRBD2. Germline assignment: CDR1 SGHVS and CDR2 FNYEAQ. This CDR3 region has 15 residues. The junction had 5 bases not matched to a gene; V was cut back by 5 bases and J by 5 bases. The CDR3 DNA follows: TGTGCCAGCAGCACTCAGACTAGCGGGAACAATGAGCAGTTCTTC. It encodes CASSTQTSGNNEQFF.

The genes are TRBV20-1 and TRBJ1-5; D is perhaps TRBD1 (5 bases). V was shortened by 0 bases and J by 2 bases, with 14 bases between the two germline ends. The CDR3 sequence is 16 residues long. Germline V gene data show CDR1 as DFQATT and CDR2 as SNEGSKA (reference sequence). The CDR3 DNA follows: TGCAGTGCTAGAGATGGCGGGGGAGTGGGCAATCAGCCCCAGCATTTT. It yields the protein CSARDGGGVGNQPQHF.

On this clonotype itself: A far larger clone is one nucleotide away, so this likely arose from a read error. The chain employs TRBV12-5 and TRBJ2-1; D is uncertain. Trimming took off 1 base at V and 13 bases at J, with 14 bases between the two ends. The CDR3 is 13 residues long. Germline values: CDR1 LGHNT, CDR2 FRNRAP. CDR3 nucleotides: TGTGCTAGTGGTTTGGGGTCGCCTGGGGTCCAGTTCTTC. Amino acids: CASGLGSPGVQFF.

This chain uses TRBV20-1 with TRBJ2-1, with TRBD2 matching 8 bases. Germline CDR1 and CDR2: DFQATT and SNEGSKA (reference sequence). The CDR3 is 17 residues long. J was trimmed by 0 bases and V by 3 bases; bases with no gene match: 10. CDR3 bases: TGCAGTGCTAGTAAACTCGGCGGGAGGAGCTCCTACAATGAGCAGTTCTTC. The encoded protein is CSASKLGGRSSYNEQFF.

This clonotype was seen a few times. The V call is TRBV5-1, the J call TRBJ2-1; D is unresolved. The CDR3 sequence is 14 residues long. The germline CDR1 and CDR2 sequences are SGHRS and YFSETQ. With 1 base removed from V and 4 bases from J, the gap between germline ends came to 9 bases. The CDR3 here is CASSLLAEYNEQFF. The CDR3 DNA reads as TGCGCCAGCAGCTTGTTGGCGGAGTACAATGAGCAGTTCTTC.

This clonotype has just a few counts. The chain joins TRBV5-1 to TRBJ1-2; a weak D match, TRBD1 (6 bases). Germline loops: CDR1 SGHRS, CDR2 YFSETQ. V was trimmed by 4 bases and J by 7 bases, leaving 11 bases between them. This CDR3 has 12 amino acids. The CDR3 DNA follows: TGCGCCAGCAGCCCTAACAGGGCTGGCTACACCTTC. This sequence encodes CASSPNRAGYTF.

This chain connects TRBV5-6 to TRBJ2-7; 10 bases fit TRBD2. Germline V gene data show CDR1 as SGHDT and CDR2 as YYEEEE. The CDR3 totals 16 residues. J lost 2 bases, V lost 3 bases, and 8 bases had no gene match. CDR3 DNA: TGTGCCAGCAGCTCGCGGCCTAGCGGGGGAACCTACGAGCAGTACTTC. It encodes CASSSRPSGGTYEQYF.

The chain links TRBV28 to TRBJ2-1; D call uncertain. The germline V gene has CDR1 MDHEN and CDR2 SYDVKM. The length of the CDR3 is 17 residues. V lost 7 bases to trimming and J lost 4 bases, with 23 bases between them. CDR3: CASILGDVTNSYNEQFF. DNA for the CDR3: TGTGCCAGCATCTTGGGCGACGTCACCAATTCTTACAATGAGCAGTTCTTC.

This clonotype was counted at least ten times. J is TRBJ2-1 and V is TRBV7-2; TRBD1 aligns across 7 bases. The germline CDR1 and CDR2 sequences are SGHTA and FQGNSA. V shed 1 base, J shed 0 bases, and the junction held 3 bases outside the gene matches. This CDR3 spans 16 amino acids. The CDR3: CASSLVWDSSYNEQFF. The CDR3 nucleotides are TGTGCCAGCAGCTTAGTTTGGGACAGCTCCTACAATGAGCAGTTCTTC.

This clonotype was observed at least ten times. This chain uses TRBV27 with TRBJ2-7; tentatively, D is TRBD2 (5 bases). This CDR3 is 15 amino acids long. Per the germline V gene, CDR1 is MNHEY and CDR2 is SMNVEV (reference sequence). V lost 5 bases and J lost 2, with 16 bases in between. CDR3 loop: CASSAPGVATYEQYF. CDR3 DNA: TGTGCCAGCAGTGCCCCCGGGGTAGCGACCTACGAGCAGTACTTC.

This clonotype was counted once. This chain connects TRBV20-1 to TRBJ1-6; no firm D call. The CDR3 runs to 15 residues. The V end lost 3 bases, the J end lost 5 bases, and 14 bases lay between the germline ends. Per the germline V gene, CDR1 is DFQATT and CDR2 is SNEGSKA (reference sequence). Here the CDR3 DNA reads TGCAGTGCTAGGTTAGCGGGCCTTGATAATTCACCCCTCCACTTT. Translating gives CSARLAGLDNSPLHF.

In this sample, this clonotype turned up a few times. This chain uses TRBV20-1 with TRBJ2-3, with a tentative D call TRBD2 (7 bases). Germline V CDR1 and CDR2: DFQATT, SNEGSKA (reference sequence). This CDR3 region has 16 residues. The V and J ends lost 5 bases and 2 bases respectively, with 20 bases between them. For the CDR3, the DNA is TGCAGTGCTCCCAGGGGAGCGGGACGTAACACAGATACGCAGTATTTT. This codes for CSAPRGAGRNTDTQYF.

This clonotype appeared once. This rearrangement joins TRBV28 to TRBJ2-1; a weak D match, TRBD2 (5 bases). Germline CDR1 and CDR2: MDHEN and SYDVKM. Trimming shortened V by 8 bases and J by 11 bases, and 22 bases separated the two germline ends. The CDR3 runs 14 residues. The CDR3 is CASDSEPDRIKQFF. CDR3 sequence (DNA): TGTGCCAGCGATAGCGAACCTGATAGAATTAAGCAGTTCTTC.

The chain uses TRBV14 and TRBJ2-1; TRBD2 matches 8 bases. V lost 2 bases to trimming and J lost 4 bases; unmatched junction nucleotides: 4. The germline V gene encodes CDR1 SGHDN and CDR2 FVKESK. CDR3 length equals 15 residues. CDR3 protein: CASSQQAGVYNEQFF. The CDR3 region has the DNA TGTGCCAGCAGCCAACAAGCGGGAGTTTACAATGAGCAGTTCTTC.

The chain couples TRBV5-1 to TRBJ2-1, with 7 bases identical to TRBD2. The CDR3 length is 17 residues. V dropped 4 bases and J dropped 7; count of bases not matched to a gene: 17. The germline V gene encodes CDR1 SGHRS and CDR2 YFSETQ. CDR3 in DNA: TGCGCCAGCAGCCTGGAGGAAGGGCCAGCGGGGTCGAATGAGCAGTTCTTC. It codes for CASSLEEGPAGSNEQFF.

The CDR3 DNA follows: TGTGCCAGCAGCCCGGGACGTCTGATGAGCTCCTACAATGAGCAGTTCTTC. Amino acid sequence: CASSPGRLMSSYNEQFF. The chain joins TRBV5-5 to TRBJ2-1; D possibly matches TRBD1 or TRBD2 (5 bases each). V was pared by 4 bases and J by 0 bases, with 17 bases between. The CDR3 runs to 17 residues. Germline CDR1 SGHKS, CDR2 YYEKEE (reference sequence).

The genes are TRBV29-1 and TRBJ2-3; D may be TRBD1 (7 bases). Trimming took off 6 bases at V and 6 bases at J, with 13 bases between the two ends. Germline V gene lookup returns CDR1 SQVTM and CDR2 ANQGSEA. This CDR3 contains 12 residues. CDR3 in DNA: TGCAGCGTGGAGGGGGCGTCGGATACGCAGTATTTT. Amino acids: CSVEGASDTQYF.

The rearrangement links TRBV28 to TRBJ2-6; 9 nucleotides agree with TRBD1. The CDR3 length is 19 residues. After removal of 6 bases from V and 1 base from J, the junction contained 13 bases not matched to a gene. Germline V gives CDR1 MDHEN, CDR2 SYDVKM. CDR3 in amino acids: CASSTRVGTGFSGANVLTF. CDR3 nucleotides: TGTGCCAGCAGCACCCGGGTTGGGACAGGGTTTTCTGGGGCCAACGTCCTGACTTTC.

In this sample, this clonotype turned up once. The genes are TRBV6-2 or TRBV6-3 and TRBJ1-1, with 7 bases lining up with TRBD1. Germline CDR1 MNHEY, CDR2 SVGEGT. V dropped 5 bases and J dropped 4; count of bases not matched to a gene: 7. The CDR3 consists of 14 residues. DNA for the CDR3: TGTGCCAGCAGTACGGGGGACAGCGGCACTGAAGCTTTCTTT. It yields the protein CASSTGDSGTEAFF.